This T cell receptor (beta chain) was obtained from a study of shared clonotypes between healthy human individuals. Each cell subset's genomic DNA was divided evenly among several immunoSEQ plates. In replicate PCRs of unsorted PBMC, around 310 ng DNA, some 30,000 T cell genomes, was used. Sequenced by immunoSEQ multiplex PCR; TCRdb stores in-frame clones only, minus some. The profile shows under 600,000 clones, over 60% of them singletons. Healthy HIV-negative adults with no recent acute infections or vaccinations were recruited as donors. The CDR3 has 15 amino acids. Germline CDR1 is KGHSH and CDR2 is LQKENI. The V gene lost 3 bases and the J gene lost 4 bases, with 15 bases spanning the gap.

The rearrangement links TRBV18 to TRBJ1-2, with a weak D call TRBD1 (5 bases). This TCR was recovered from a woman aged 40 to 50 in good health. Some clones in this sample may be carry-over from other donors' samples. Source material: PBMCs. The CDR3 DNA reads as TGTGCCAGCTCACCTCTACAGGTTGTCCCCTATGGCTACACCTTC. Amino acid sequence: CASSPLQVVPYGYTF.